The source of this T cell receptor (beta chain) is a study of blood T cells in healthy people across ages. J was trimmed by 5 bases and V by 1 base; bases with no gene match: 8. The germline V gene has CDR1 SGHTA and CDR2 FQGNSA. The CDR3 length is 15 residues. The use of a sample-barcoded 5' primer and a J-beta primer mix characterized a second PCR of roughly 7 to 11 cycles. TCRdb independently ran MiXCR on the 5' RACE reads; one entry per CDR3 protein. The repertoire holds fewer than 900,000 distinct CDR3 sequences, with around 48% as singletons. This clonotype was counted at least ten times. The sample was blood. The V gene is TRBV7-2, the J gene TRBJ2-7, with 7 bases aligning to TRBD2. This TCR was recovered from an older woman in good health. CDR3 region: CASSLEGQGGDEQYF. Written as DNA, the CDR3 is TGTGCCAGCAGCTTAGAAGGGCAGGGAGGGGACGAGCAGTACTTC.